This T cell receptor beta chain was found in a study of T cell responses to AZD1222 COVID-19 vaccine. Study as a whole: Analysis merged second doses at about 4 or about 12 weeks.

Assay: immunoSEQ multiplex PCR; the TCRdb copy retains only in-frame clones and omits some. The sample has about 130,000 clones; 93% are singletons. General observations from the study: After two AZD1222 doses, spike-specific TCR breadth and depth rose versus day 0.

On this clone itself: Its antigen remains unidentified.

The ends were cut back, 2 bases at V and 4 bases at J, with 20 bases in the middle. CDR1 and CDR2 from the germline V gene are LGHDT and YNNKEL (reference sequence). CDR3 length: 17 amino acids. The chain has TRBV3-1 (or the pseudogene TRBV3-2) and TRBJ1-2; D may be TRBD1 (6 bases). The sequence was collected from an adult in good health. Sequences were derived from peripheral blood, sampled on day 0 of AZD1222 vaccination. CDR3 in DNA: TGTGCCAGCAGCCAATTCTCGGACAGCCTGACGGGCTATGGCTACACCTTC. Residues: CASSQFSDSLTGYGYTF.